This T cell receptor (beta chain) was identified during a study of beta chain features in type 1 diabetes. Study-wide findings and caveats: Whether TCRB rearrangement is influenced by HLA type went unresolved here.

All of the isolated RNA was reverse transcribed, so expressed TCRB transcripts were sequenced. Clones were read by immunoSEQ multiplex PCR, and TCRdb kept only the in-frame ones, dropping some. Of hundreds of thousands of clones listed, about a sixth are singletons. About this clone itself: Its specificity is unknown.

CDR3 length: 15 residues. Trimming took off 4 bases at V and 5 bases at J, with 17 bases between the two ends. The V gene's germline CDR1 is SGHRS and CDR2 YFSETQ. The sequenced sample consisted of naive CD4+ T cells from blood. The sequence was obtained from a young man in good health. The chain has TRBV5-1 and TRBJ2-3; D might be TRBD1 (6 bases). The CDR3 DNA reads TGCGCCAGCAGCCATGCCTTGGGGGCAGAAGATACGCAGTATTTT. Translation gives CASSHALGAEDTQYF.